Listed here are 27 T cell receptor beta chains from one sample, sequenced in a study of blood T cells in healthy people across ages. Using a J-beta primer mix together with a sample-barcoded 5' primer, a second PCR was run for about 6 to 12 cycles. TCRdb reanalysed the 5' RACE reads using MiXCR and keeps one entry per CDR3 protein. The data contain about 1,500,000 distinct CDR3 sequences, around 42% of them singletons. Sequences were obtained from blood. These TCRs come from a woman between 18 and 29 years old in good health.

V is TRBV7-2 and J is TRBJ1-2, with 9 bases lining up with TRBD1. V lost 1 base and J lost 6; bases outside the gene matches: 9. This CDR3 has 16 amino acids. The germline gives CDR1 SGHTA, CDR2 FQGNSA. The CDR3 DNA is TGTGCCAGCAGCTTAGACCTGGGACAGGGTAGGGATGGCTACACCTTC. Protein: CASSLDLGQGRDGYTF.

CDR3 DNA: TGTGCCAGCAGGGCGGCAGGGGGAATTGGGTCCCAGTACTTC. This translates into CASRAAGGIGSQYF. The chain couples TRBV12-3 or TRBV12-4 to TRBJ2-5; 7 nucleotides line up with TRBD1. The CDR3 covers 14 residues. The V gene end was trimmed by 6 bases and the J gene end by 9 bases; junction bases not matched to a gene: 13.

This clonotype was counted a few times. V usage is TRBV10-2 and J usage is TRBJ2-5; D is undetermined. The closer fit of TRBJ2-7 to the DNA end suggests the J call may be wrong. This CDR3 region has 12 residues. Germline V lookup: CDR1 WSHSY, CDR2 SAAADI. The CDR3 sequence is CASSASYYEQYF. In nucleotides, the CDR3 is TGCGCCAGCAGTGCTTCCTACTACGAGCAGTACTTC.

This sequence joins TRBV29-1 and TRBJ2-5; D possibly corresponds to TRBD2 (5 bases). This CDR3 region has 15 residues. Germline V gene sequence: CDR1 SQVTM, CDR2 ANQGSEA. The V gene lost 6 bases and the J gene lost 0 bases, with 17 bases spanning the gap. Here the CDR3 DNA reads TGCAGCGTCGTGTGGCTTTTCGGGGACCAAGAGACCCAGTACTTC. It is translated as CSVVWLFGDQETQYF.

This chain links TRBV29-1 with TRBJ1-1; D remains ambiguous. CDR1 and CDR2 (germline): SQVTM, ANQGSEA. This CDR3 has 12 residues. V gave up 3 bases and J gave up 7 bases, with 12 bases separating them. CDR3: CSVDGDVNEAFF. The CDR3, as DNA: TGCAGCGTTGATGGGGATGTTAATGAAGCTTTCTTT.

This chain connects TRBV6-6 to TRBJ2-5; TRBD2 is a possible D gene (6 bases). V lost 6 bases and J 1 base, leaving 21 bases between the germline ends. The CDR3 extends over 17 amino acids. Germline V gene sequence: CDR1 MNHNY, CDR2 SVGAGI (reference sequence). In nucleotides, the CDR3 is TGTGCCAGCAGAGGACGACGCCAGGACTACCCCCAAGAGACCCAGTACTTC. This sequence encodes CASRGRRQDYPQETQYF.

The chain has TRBV6-5 and TRBJ1-2; D call uncertain. CDR3 length equals 15 residues. Germline CDR1 is MNHEY and CDR2 is SVGAGI. With 4 bases removed from V and 1 base from J, the gap between germline ends came to 13 bases. CDR3 bases: TGTGCCAGCAGTTTATGGCCGAATCTTAACTATGGCTACACCTTC. It translates to CASSLWPNLNYGYTF.

V gene TRBV6-5 combines with J gene TRBJ1-2; perhaps TRBD1 as D (5 bases). This CDR3 has 15 residues. V lost 0 bases, J lost 5 bases, and 13 bases lay in between. Germline V gives CDR1 MNHEY, CDR2 SVGAGI. The chain's CDR3 is CASSYSNQGWYGYTF. The CDR3 DNA is TGTGCCAGCAGTTACTCGAATCAGGGCTGGTATGGCTACACCTTC.

The sample holds a few counts of this clonotype. The V and J genes are TRBV6-6 and TRBJ2-1; the D gene could be TRBD1 or TRBD2 (5 bases each). The CDR3 contains 13 residues. V was cut by 7 bases and J by 7 bases, with 14 bases left in between. CDR1 and CDR2 (germline): MNHNY, SVGAGI (reference sequence). Here the CDR3 reads CASNLRDANEQFF. The CDR3, as DNA: TGTGCCAGCAATTTACGGGACGCAAATGAGCAGTTCTTC.

This chain uses TRBV10-3 with TRBJ2-5; D gene ambiguous. Trimming shortened V by 2 bases and J by 4 bases, and 11 bases separated the two germline ends. Germline-derived CDR1 and CDR2 are ENHRY and SYGVKD. The CDR3 has 14 amino acids. CDR3 sequence: CAISEAQIIETQYF. The CDR3 DNA sequence: TGTGCCATCAGTGAGGCACAAATAATAGAGACCCAGTACTTC.

The chain employs TRBV12-3 or TRBV12-4 and TRBJ2-5, with D tentatively TRBD1 (6 bases). CDR3 length: 16 amino acids. V shed 1 base and J shed 5 bases, with 17 bases lying between them. The CDR3: CASSLGREQGMETQYF. CDR3 in DNA: TGTGCCAGCAGTTTAGGAAGGGAACAGGGTATGGAGACCCAGTACTTC.

The sample holds many counts of this clonotype. This chain links TRBV20-1 with TRBJ2-7; TRBD2 matches 9 bases. Germline loops: CDR1 DFQATT, CDR2 SNEGSKA (reference sequence). The CDR3 sequence is 14 residues long. V dropped 1 base and J dropped 3; count of bases not matched to a gene: 4. Here the CDR3 DNA reads TGCAGTGCTAGAGTAGCGGGAGTGGGCTACGAGCAGTACTTC. Translating it yields CSARVAGVGYEQYF.

The chain combines TRBV5-1 with TRBJ1-1; a weak D match, TRBD1 (6 bases). Trimming left V 2 bases short and J 4 bases short, with 21 bases between. CDR1 is SGHRS and CDR2 is YFSETQ in the germline V gene. The CDR3 is made up of 17 amino acids. CDR3 DNA: TGCGCCAGCAGCTTTAATATGGGAGAGGGGGAACGCACTGAAGCTTTCTTT. Amino acid sequence: CASSFNMGEGERTEAFF. The variable domain in full, with the rest retrieved from reference TRBV5-1 and TRBJ1-1, is KAGVTQTPRYLIKTRGQQVTLSCSPISGHRSVSWYQQTPGQGLQFLFEYFSETQRNKGNFPGRFSGRQFSNSRSEMNVSTLELGDSALYLCASSFNMGEGERTEAFFGQGTRLTVV.

The chain employs TRBV9 and TRBJ1-4, with 7 positions matching TRBD1. The CDR3 is 17 residues long. CDR1 is SGDLS, CDR2 YYNGEE, per germline. Unmatched junction bases numbered 5, after V lost 0 bases and J lost 0 bases. CDR3: CASSVGDRATTNEKLFF. CDR3 nucleotides: TGTGCCAGCAGCGTAGGCGACAGGGCCACAACTAATGAAAAACTGTTTTTT. Full variable domain (outside the CDR3, taken from reference TRBV9 and TRBJ1-4): DSGVTQTPKHLITATGQRVTLRCSPRSGDLSVYWYQQSLDQGLQFLIQYYNGEERAKGNILERFSAQQFPDLHSELNLSSLELGDSALYFCASSVGDRATTNEKLFFGSGTQLSVL.

This clonotype turned up a few times. The V call is TRBV12-3 or TRBV12-4, the J call TRBJ2-6; no reliable D call. There are 16 residues in the CDR3. V was pared by 8 bases and J by 0 bases, with 14 bases between. The CDR3 DNA reads TGTGCCAGCGCTAGGCTCGGTAGCTCTGGGGCCAACGTCCTGACTTTC. The encoded protein is CASARLGSSGANVLTF.

The rearrangement uses TRBV2 and TRBJ2-7, with 8 bases lining up with TRBD1. Trimming at V came to 6 bases and at J to 3 bases, leaving 13 bases not matched to a gene. The CDR3 is 16 amino acids. CDR1 is SNHLY, CDR2 FYNNEI, per germline. In DNA form, the CDR3 reads TGTGCCAGCAGAGTCGCCTCCGGGACAGGCTTCTACGAGCAGTACTTC. This encodes CASRVASGTGFYEQYF.

The chain links TRBV6-6 to TRBJ2-7, with TRBD2 identical over 7 bases. CDR3 length: 13 residues. Looked up from germline, CDR1 is MNHNY and CDR2 is SVGAGI (reference sequence). V lost 4 bases to trimming and J lost 7 bases; unmatched junction nucleotides: 7. This chain's CDR3 is CASSWDYNNEQYF. The CDR3 nucleotides are TGTGCCAGCAGTTGGGACTACAACAATGAGCAGTACTTC.

The chain has TRBV27 and TRBJ2-3; the match to TRBD2 covers 7 bases. Trimming took 1 base from V and 2 from J; bases not matched to a gene: 9. Germline V gene lookup returns CDR1 MNHEY and CDR2 SMNVEV (reference sequence). The CDR3 consists of 17 residues. The CDR3, as DNA: TGTGCCAGCAGTTTATATGCGACTAGCCGAGTCACAGATACGCAGTATTTT. Translated: CASSLYATSRVTDTQYF.

This clonotype was detected a few times. This chain uses TRBV30 with TRBJ2-1; D is unresolved. Trimming cost V 7 bases and J 8 bases, with 15 bases left between them. This CDR3 comprises 12 residues. CDR1 and CDR2 from the germline V gene are GTSNPN and SVGIG (reference sequence). The CDR3 region has the DNA TGTGCCTTCACTCACCTGGGGTATGAGCAGTTCTTC. Protein: CAFTHLGYEQFF.

V and J are TRBV12-3 or TRBV12-4 and TRBJ1-2; the match to TRBD1 covers 8 bases. J lost 0 bases, V lost 3 bases, and 6 bases had no gene match. CDR3 length: 16 residues. CDR3 nucleotides: TGTGCCAGCAGTTTTTGGGGACAGGACCCTAACTATGGCTACACCTTC. This sequence encodes CASSFWGQDPNYGYTF.

The chain employs TRBV7-8 and TRBJ1-1; maybe TRBD1 (5 bases). V was cut by 0 bases and J by 9 bases, with 11 bases left in between. This CDR3 spans 13 amino acids. The V gene's germline CDR1 is SGHVS and CDR2 FQNEAQ. Here the CDR3 reads CASSLAGARQAFF. DNA for the CDR3: TGTGCCAGCAGCTTAGCTGGGGCCAGGCAAGCTTTCTTT.

V gene TRBV20-1 combines with J gene TRBJ2-5, with 8 bases lining up with TRBD2. The CDR3 has 14 amino acids. CDR1 DFQATT and CDR2 SNEGSKA come from the germline V gene (reference sequence). V was clipped by 5 bases and J by 5 bases; unmatched bases: 10. For the CDR3, the DNA is TGCAGTGCTGAACCCGGGACTAGGAAGGAGACCCAGTACTTC. Translation: CSAEPGTRKETQYF.

In this sample, this clonotype turned up a few times. The rearrangement uses TRBV12-3 or TRBV12-4 and TRBJ2-3, with a possible D match to TRBD2 (5 bases). This CDR3 has 14 amino acids. V lost 7 bases, J lost 1 base, and 12 bases lay in between. CDR3: CASTSGSGTDTQYF. The CDR3 bases are TGTGCCAGCACCTCTGGTAGCGGCACAGATACGCAGTATTTT.

The rearrangement links TRBV20-1 to TRBJ2-2, with 7 bases that match TRBD1. This CDR3 has 15 amino acids. The J segment lost 1 base and the V segment lost 6 bases, leaving 8 bases of the junction unmatched. Germline loops: CDR1 DFQATT, CDR2 SNEGSKA (reference sequence). Here the CDR3 DNA reads TGCAGTGCCCCGGGGACAGTACGGAACACCGGGGAGCTGTTTTTT. Its translation is CSAPGTVRNTGELFF.

This clonotype was observed a few times. V usage is TRBV29-1 and J usage is TRBJ2-1; 10 nucleotides line up with TRBD2. Near its end, the DNA agrees better with TRBJ2-7, so the J call may be wrong. The CDR3 sequence is 15 residues long. CDR1 is SQVTM and CDR2 is ANQGSEA in the germline V gene. CDR3 coding DNA: TGCAGCGCCACGGGACTAGCGACCTCCTACAATGAGCAGTACTTC. Its protein is CSATGLATSYNEQYF.

About this clonotype itself: One junction end disagrees with the germline gene, perhaps due to a read error. The gene calls are TRBV4-1 and TRBJ2-1, with TRBD2 matching 12 bases. The germline CDR1 and CDR2 sequences are MGHRA and YSYEKL. The CDR3 covers 18 residues. In nucleotides, the CDR3 is TGCGTCAGCAGCCAGACTAGCGGGGGACTGAGCTCCTACAATGAGCAGTTCTTC. It translates to CVSSQTSGGLSSYNEQFF.

This clonotype was seen more than once but under ten times. V and J are TRBV20-1 and TRBJ1-1; D ambiguous. This CDR3 has 13 residues. Per germline, CDR1 DFQATT and CDR2 SNEGSKA (reference sequence). V lost 6 bases and J 2 bases, leaving 13 bases between the germline ends. DNA for the CDR3: TGCAGTGCACGGCCACAGTCTAACACTGAAGCTTTCTTT. Its translation is CSARPQSNTEAFF.